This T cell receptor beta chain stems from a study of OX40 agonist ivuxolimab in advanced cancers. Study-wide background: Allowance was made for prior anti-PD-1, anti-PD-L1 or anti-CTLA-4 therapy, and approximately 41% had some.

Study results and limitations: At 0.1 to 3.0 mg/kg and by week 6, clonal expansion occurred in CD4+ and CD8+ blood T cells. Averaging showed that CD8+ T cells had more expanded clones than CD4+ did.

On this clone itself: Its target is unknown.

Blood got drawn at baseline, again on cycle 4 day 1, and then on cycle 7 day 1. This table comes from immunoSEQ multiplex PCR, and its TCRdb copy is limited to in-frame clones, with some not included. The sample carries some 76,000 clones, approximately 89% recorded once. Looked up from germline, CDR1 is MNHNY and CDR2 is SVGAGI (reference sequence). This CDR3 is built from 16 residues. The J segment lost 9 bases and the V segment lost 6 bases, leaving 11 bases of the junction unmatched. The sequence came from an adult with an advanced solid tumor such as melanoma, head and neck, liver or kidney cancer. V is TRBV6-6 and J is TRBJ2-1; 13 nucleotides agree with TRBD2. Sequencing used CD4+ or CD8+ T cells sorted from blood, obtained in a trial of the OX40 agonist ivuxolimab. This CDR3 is CASSHPGLAGSGEQFF. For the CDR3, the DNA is TGTGCCAGCAGCCATCCGGGACTAGCGGGATCGGGTGAGCAGTTCTTC.